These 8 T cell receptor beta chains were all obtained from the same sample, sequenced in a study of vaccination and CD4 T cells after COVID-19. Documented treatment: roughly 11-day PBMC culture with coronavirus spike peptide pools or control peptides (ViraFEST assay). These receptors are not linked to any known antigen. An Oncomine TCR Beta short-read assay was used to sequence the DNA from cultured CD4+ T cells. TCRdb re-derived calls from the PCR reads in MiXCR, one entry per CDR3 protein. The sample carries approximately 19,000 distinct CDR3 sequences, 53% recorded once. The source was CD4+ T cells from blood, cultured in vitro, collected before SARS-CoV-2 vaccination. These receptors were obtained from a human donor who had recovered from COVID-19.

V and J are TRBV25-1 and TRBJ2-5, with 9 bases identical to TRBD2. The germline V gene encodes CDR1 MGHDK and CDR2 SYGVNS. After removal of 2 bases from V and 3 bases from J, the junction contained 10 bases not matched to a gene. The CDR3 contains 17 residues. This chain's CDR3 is CASSEAGGTIGKETQYF. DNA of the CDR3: TGTGCCAGCAGTGAAGCGGGAGGGACCATTGGCAAAGAGACCCAGTACTTC. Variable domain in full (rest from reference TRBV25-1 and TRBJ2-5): EADIYQTPRYLVIGTGKKITLECSQTMGHDKMYWYQQDPGMELHLIHYSYGVNSTEKGDLSSESTVSRIRTEHFPLTLESARPSHTSQYLCASSEAGGTIGKETQYFGPGTRLLVL.

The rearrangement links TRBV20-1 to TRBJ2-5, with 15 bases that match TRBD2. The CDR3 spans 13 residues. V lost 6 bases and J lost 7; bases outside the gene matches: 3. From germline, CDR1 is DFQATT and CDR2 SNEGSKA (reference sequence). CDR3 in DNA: TGCAGTGCCTCGGGACTAGCGGGAGGGACCCAGTACTTC. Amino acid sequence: CSASGLAGGTQYF.

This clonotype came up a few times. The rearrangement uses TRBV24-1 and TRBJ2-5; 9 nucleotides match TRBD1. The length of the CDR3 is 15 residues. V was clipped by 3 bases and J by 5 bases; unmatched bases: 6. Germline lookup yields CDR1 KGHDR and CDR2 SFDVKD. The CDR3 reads CATSDPGQGGETQYF. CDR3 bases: TGTGCCACCAGTGATCCGGGACAGGGAGGGGAGACCCAGTACTTC.

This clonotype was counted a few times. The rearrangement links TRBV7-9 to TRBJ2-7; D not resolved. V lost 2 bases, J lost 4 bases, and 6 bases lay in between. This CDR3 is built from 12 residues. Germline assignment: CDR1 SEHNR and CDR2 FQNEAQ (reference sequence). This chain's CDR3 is CASSLSGYEQYF. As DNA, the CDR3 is TGTGCCAGCAGCTTATCCGGTTACGAGCAGTACTTC.

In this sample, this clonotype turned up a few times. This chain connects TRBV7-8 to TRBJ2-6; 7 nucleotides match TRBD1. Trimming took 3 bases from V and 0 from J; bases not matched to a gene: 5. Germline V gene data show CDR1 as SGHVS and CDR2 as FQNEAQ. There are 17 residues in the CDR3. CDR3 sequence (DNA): TGTGCCAGCAGCTTTCGGAGACAGGGCTCTGGGGCCAACGTCCTGACTTTC. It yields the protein CASSFRRQGSGANVLTF.

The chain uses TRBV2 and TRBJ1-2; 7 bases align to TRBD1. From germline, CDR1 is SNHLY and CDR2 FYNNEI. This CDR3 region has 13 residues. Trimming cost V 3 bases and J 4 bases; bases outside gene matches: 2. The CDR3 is CASSEGQFYGYTF. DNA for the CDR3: TGTGCCAGCAGTGAGGGACAGTTCTATGGCTACACCTTC.

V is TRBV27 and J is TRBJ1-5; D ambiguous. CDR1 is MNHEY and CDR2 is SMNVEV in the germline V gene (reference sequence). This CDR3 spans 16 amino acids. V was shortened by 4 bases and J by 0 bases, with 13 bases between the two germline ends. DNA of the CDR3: TGTGCCAGCAGTTGGTCAGCACTCTATAGCAATCAGCCCCAGCATTTT. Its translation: CASSWSALYSNQPQHF.

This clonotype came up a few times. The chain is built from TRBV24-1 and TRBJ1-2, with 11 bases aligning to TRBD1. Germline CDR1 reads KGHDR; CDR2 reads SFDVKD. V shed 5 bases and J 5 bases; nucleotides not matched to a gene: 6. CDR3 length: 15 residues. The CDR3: CATSVPGQGAYGYTF. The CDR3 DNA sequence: TGTGCCACCAGTGTCCCAGGACAGGGGGCTTATGGCTACACCTTC.